The rows below give T cell receptor beta chains drawn from one sample of a study of long-term antiretroviral therapy in people with HIV. Using immunoSEQ multiplex PCR, the repertoire was profiled, and TCRdb retains in-frame clones only, with some absent. The table lists about 17,000 clones, 91% of them singletons. Source: unsorted PBMCs, taken 0.3 years after starting antiretroviral therapy. These receptors all come from a man in his sixties with HIV. Both conserved end residues are part of each CDR3. The order of the fields is J gene, V gene, clone size, D gene, CDR3 protein, CDR3 DNA. D genes are given only for firm matches. Part of the rows lack a size; the others show once, few, many or a class for expanded clones.

TRBJ2-6 TRBV27 - - CASSLWARGGANVLTF TGTGCCAGCAGTTTATGGGCCCGAGGTGGGGCCAACGTCCTGACTTTC
TRBJ2-7 TRBV5-4 - - CASSLRGIFHEQYF TGTGCCAGCAGCTTGAGAGGGATATTCCACGAGCAGTACTTC
TRBJ1-6 TRBV5-5 - - CASSLTGRSSPLHF TGTGCCAGCAGCTTGACAGGGAGGAGTTCACCCCTCCACTTT
TRBJ1-2 TRBV7-2 - TRBD1 CASSLVPGGGYGYTF TGTGCCAGCAGCTTAGTCCCAGGGGGAGGCTATGGCTACACCTTC
TRBJ2-3 TRBV7-9 - - CASSETGWADTQYF TGTGCCAGCAGCGAGACCGGGTGGGCAGATACGCAGTATTTT
TRBJ1-1 TRBV5-1 - - CASGPVGDTEAFF TGCGCCAGCGGGCCCGTGGGGGACACTGAAGCTTTCTTT
TRBJ1-6 TRBV6-6 - TRBD1 CASRTGGGSPLHF TGTGCCAGCAGAACAGGGGGGGGTTCACCCCTCCACTTT
TRBJ1-2 TRBV29-1 - TRBD1 CSVPKDRVGYGYTF TGCAGCGTCCCAAAGGACAGGGTCGGCTATGGCTACACCTTC
TRBJ2-1 TRBV29-1 once TRBD1 CSVKQGWQFF TGCAGCGTCAAACAGGGGTGGCAGTTCTTC
TRBJ2-7 TRBV28 few TRBD1 CASSFSTGLLEQYF TGTGCCAGCAGCTTCTCGACAGGGCTTTTAGAGCAGTACTTC
TRBJ2-7 TRBV2 - - CASSESRIRTGTVYEQYF TGTGCCAGCAGTGAGAGTCGAATTCGAACCGGGACGGTATACGAGCAGTACTTC
TRBJ2-3 TRBV5-1 - TRBD1 CASSVWDSSTDTQYF TGCGCCAGCAGCGTGTGGGACAGCAGCACAGATACGCAGTATTTT
TRBJ1-5 TRBV5-6 once - CASSLGPLTNQPQHF TGTGCCAGCAGCTTGGGGCCCCTGACTAATCAGCCCCAGCATTTT
TRBJ1-1 TRBV15 - - CATSRELGANTEAFF TGTGCCACCAGCAGAGAATTAGGGGCCAACACTGAAGCTTTCTTT
TRBJ2-5 TRBV5-1 - - CASSPGLALEETQYF TGCGCCAGCAGTCCGGGCCTAGCGTTAGAAGAGACCCAGTACTTC
TRBJ1-1 TRBV19 - TRBD1 CASGNPGQGRVTEAFF TGTGCCAGTGGCAATCCGGGACAGGGACGTGTAACTGAAGCTTTCTTT